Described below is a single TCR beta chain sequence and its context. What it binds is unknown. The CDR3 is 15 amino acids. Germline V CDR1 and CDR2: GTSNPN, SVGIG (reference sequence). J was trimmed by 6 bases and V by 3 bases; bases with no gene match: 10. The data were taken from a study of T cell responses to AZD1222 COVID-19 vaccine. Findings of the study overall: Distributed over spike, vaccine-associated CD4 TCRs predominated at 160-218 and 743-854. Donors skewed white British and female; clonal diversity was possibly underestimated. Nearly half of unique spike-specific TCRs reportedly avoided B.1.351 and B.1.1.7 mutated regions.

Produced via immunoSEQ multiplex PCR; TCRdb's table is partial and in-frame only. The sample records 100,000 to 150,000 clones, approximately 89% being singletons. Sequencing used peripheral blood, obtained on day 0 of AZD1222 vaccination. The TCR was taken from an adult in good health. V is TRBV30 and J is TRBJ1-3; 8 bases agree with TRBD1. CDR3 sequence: CAWRQTGGRLNTIYF. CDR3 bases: TGTGCCTGGAGGCAAACAGGGGGAAGGCTAAACACCATATATTTT.